The rows below give T cell receptor beta chains drawn from one sample of a study of HIV-infected patients and healthy controls. Via MiXCR, TCRdb re-called the 5' RACE reads, giving one row per CDR3 protein. The sample includes approximately 25,000 distinct CDR3 sequences, roughly 8.7% seen only once; the top ten take about 4%. Source material: blood. The receptors were sampled from an adult in good health. Both conserved end residues are part of each CDR3. Clone size is stated in some rows and not others, as once, few, many or a class when expanded.

size,V,J,CDR3
many,TRBV5-6,TRBJ2-7,CASSFGLAGGLVLEQYF
many,TRBV6-5,TRBJ2-1,CASSLGLAGGPNEQFF
-,TRBV7-8,TRBJ2-7,CASSAGTLYEQYF
many,TRBV10-3,TRBJ2-6,CAISELISGANVLTF
many,TRBV6-5,TRBJ1-1,CASSWGAQGNTEAFF
many,TRBV5-1,TRBJ1-4,CASSIPGSEKLFF
many,TRBV7-9,TRBJ1-1,CASSPGVPEAFF
many,TRBV7-2,TRBJ1-1,CASSLTGTNTEAFF
many,TRBV18,TRBJ1-3,CASSPTRGGNTIYF
few,TRBV12-3/TRBV12-4,TRBJ2-7,CARGQGYEQYF
many,TRBV6-5,TRBJ2-3,CASSYSRGRDTQYF
many,TRBV10-3,TRBJ1-5,CAISEDRGSQPQHF
few,TRBV7-9,TRBJ1-1,CASSRARSGTGFTEAFF
-,TRBV6-5,TRBJ2-7,CASSYLRDRGQEQYF
many,TRBV20-1,TRBJ1-2,CSARESQDRAYGYTF
many,TRBV20-1,TRBJ2-1,CSQKGSGDYNEQFF
-,TRBV6-5,TRBJ2-4,CASSSWGETKNIQYF
-,TRBV15,TRBJ2-5,CATSRRLAQETQYF
-,TRBV9,TRBJ2-5,CASSVAPSPTQETQYF
many,TRBV5-1,TRBJ1-1,CASSPSWGATEAFF
many,TRBV28,TRBJ1-2,CASSSPSLTEMEGYGYTF
many,TRBV20-1,TRBJ1-5,CSARRTPDQPQHF
many,TRBV6-5,TRBJ2-6,CASSLTGGSGANVLTF
many,TRBV3-1,TRBJ1-4,CASSGDPRGSEKLFF
many,TRBV6-4,TRBJ2-3,CASSDSKHGANTQYF
many,TRBV2,TRBJ1-1,CASSEAFF
few,TRBV29-1,TRBJ2-3,CSVEPEPSTDTQYF
many,TRBV28,TRBJ1-2,CASSPGTGTGYTF
-,TRBV19,TRBJ2-5,CASSILQAPKETQYF
many,TRBV7-2,TRBJ1-4,CASSPRTGNREKLFF
few,TRBV18,TRBJ1-4,CASSPNNRGTNEKLFF
-,TRBV29-1,TRBJ1-1,CSVPSGGRGTEAFF
many,TRBV6-5,TRBJ1-5,CASRPLADQPQHF
many,TRBV7-2,TRBJ2-7,CASSLGLPLEEQYF
-,TRBV7-2,TRBJ2-3,CASSPTGGFAFRADTQYF
-,TRBV19,TRBJ1-2,CASSPTGTSTNYGYTF
few,TRBV15,TRBJ1-2,CATSSFTNANYGYTF
-,TRBV5-1,TRBJ2-3,CASSFDVRDYSSTDTQYF
few,TRBV20-1,TRBJ2-5,CSAGADSGGAETQYF
many,TRBV10-3,TRBJ2-2,CAISDPGLTNTGELFF
many,TRBV27,TRBJ1-1,CASSRTNTEAFF
-,TRBV6-6,TRBJ1-1,CASSYSSRGTEAFF
medium-sized,TRBV12-3/TRBV12-4,TRBJ2-5,CASSFGHSLETQYF
-,TRBV19,TRBJ2-7,CASTASTGSSYEQYF
many,TRBV5-1,TRBJ1-6,CASSPGQGNSPLHF
-,TRBV19,TRBJ2-3,CASSSGGADTQYF
few,TRBV12-3/TRBV12-4,TRBJ2-2,CASSSRTGGNTGELFF
many,TRBV6-2/TRBV6-3,TRBJ2-7,CASSSPTGTVQEQYF
many,TRBV19,TRBJ1-5,CASSTPIGLRPQHF
many,TRBV30,TRBJ1-1,CAWSNRLLDTEAFF
medium-sized,TRBV10-3,TRBJ1-1,CAISAPGNTEAFF
many,TRBV6-6,TRBJ1-3,CASCGHQHGNTIYF